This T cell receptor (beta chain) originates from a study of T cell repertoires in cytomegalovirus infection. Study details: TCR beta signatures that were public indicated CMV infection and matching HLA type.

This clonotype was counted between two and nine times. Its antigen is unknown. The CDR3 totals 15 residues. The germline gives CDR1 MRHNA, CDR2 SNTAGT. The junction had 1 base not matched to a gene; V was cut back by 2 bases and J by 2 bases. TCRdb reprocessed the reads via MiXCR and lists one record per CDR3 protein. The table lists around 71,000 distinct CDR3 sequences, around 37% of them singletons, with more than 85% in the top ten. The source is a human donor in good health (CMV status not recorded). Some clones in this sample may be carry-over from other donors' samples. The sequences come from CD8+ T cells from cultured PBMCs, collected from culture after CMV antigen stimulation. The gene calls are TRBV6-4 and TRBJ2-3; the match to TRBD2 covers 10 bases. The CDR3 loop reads CASSDSGGATDTQYF. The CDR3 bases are TGTGCCAGCAGTGACAGCGGGGGGGCCACAGATACGCAGTATTTT.